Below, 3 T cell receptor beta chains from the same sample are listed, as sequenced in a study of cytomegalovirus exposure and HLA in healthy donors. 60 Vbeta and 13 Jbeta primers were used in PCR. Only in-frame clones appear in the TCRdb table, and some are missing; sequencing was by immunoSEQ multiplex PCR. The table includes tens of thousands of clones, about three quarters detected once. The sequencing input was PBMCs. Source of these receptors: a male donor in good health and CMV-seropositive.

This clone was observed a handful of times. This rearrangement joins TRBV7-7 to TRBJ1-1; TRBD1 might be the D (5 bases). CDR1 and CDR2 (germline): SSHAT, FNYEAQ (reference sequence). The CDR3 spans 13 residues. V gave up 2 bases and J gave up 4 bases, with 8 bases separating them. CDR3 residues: CASSLSGGTEAFF. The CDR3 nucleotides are TGTGCCAGCAGCTTAAGCGGGGGCACTGAAGCTTTCTTT.

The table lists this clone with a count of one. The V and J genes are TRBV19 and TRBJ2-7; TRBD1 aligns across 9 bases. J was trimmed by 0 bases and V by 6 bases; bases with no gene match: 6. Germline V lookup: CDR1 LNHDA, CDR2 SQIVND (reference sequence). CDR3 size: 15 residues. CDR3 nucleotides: TGTGCCAGTAGCTATGGGACAGGGAGCTCCTACGAGCAGTACTTC. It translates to CASSYGTGSSYEQYF.

Here the CDR3 reads CASSLQDSYEQYF. The CDR3 DNA sequence: TGTGCCAGCAGTTTACAGGACTCCTACGAGCAGTACTTC. The chain is built from TRBV27 and TRBJ2-7; D unresolved. The CDR3 totals 13 residues. V gave up 2 bases and J gave up 0 bases, with 5 bases separating them. Germline V gene lookup returns CDR1 MNHEY and CDR2 SMNVEV (reference sequence).